This TCR beta chain was captured in a study of Ad26.COV2.S vaccination and SARS-CoV-2 variants. General study findings and limits: The placebo group had lower spike-specific TCR breadth than the vaccine recipients did.

This CDR3 has 14 residues. J lost 1 base, V lost 6 bases, and 3 bases had no gene match. The germline gives CDR1 KGHDR, CDR2 SFDVKD. Regarding this clone: The antigen is unknown.

Libraries were prepared by immunoSEQ multiplex PCR; TCRdb keeps only in-frame clonotypes and omits some of them. This sample yields about 440,000 clones, of which 80% to 95% are seen a single time; 4.3% belongs to the top ten. Treatment here: about 20 received Ad26.COV2.S at low or high dose, single or two shots; 5 received placebo; per-sample allocation not given. Material that was analyzed had been drawn on day 63 after the first vaccine or placebo injection. The sample came from a Boston adult aged 18-55 years. Material: peripheral blood, obtained in a trial of Ad26.COV2.S vaccine versus placebo. This TCR came from a person aged 18 to 65 who received the Ad26.COV2.S COVID-19 vaccine or a placebo. The chain is built from TRBV24-1 and TRBJ2-3; 7 positions agree with TRBD2. The CDR3 is CATSSAGGTDTQYF. In nucleotides, the CDR3 is TGTGCCACCAGTTCGGCGGGGGGCACAGATACGCAGTATTTT.